The clone carrying this TCR beta chain was detected many times. Its cognate antigen is unknown. Separate cDNA molecules received unique molecular identifiers, which the library attached to them. TCRdb passed the RACE reads through MiXCR, listing each CDR3 protein once. Found here are roughly 34,000 distinct CDR3 sequences, approximately 10% of them singletons; the top ten hold 25% to 35%. This specimen comes from a study of human T cells and chemical hapten exposure. Sample time point: pre-sensitization, week 0. Treatment meaning: therapeutic diphenylcyclopropenone sensitization with weekly scalp DPC. Blood, whole and unfractionated, served as the source for total RNA extraction. Prior to each patch test being applied, blood was drawn. Study-level points and caveats: The donors suffered from alopecia, so their immune response may not match that of healthy people. DPC sensitization produced no change in TCRs with frequency above 1 in 1000.

The CDR3 extends over 15 amino acids. Looked up from germline, CDR1 is KGHSH and CDR2 is LQKENI. Trimming stripped 0 bases from V and 1 base from J, with 9 bases between. This chain connects TRBV18 to TRBJ1-1; no firm D call. The sequencing here drew on whole blood, taken in connection with sensitization to the hapten diphenylcyclopropenone (DPC). The receptor was derived from a man aged 50 to 60 with alopecia areata. Some clones in this sample may be carry-over from other donors' samples. In DNA form, the CDR3 reads TGTGCCAGCTCACCACCTTCCAGCCAGAACACTGAAGCTTTCTTT. As protein: CASSPPSSQNTEAFF. The full variable domain, its missing parts supplied by reference TRBV18 and TRBJ1-1, is NAGVMQNPRHLVRRRGQEARLRCSPMKGHSHVYWYRQLPEEGLKFMVYLQKENIIDESGMPKERFSAEFPKEGPSILRIQQVVRGDSAAYFCASSPPSSQNTEAFFGQGTRLTVV.